This TCR beta chain was recorded in a study of T cells in Graves' hyperthyroidism and ophthalmopathy. No ophthalmopathy progression within 18 months constituted stable Graves' hyperthyroidism. Participants, patients aged 18 to 65, had newly diagnosed hyperthyroidism with a duration under 2 months. Clinical symptoms, serum thyroxine and TRAb, thyroid ultrasound and orbital computed tomography were used for the diagnoses. Regarding the study as a whole: Most clonotypes that expanded in the thyroid above 0.001 also showed up in blood.

A few counts support this clonotype. Its cognate antigen is unknown. In germline, CDR1 is SGHTA, CDR2 FQGNSA. CDR3 length: 17 residues. Trimming cost V 5 bases and J 6 bases; bases outside gene matches: 12. RNA transcripts served as the template for amplifying TCR beta CDR3 regions. HTBI primers drove first-round RT-PCR of the TCR CDR3. TCRdb passed the multiplex PCR reads through MiXCR, listing each CDR3 protein once. Here the sample spans about 570,000 distinct CDR3 sequences, around 15% being singletons. The clonotype originates from a woman aged 40 to 49 with Graves' hyperthyroidism. Sequenced material: blood. This chain connects TRBV7-2 to TRBJ2-1; 11 bases are a match to TRBD2. The CDR3 spells CASSPLATSGSPNEQFF. The CDR3 DNA follows: TGTGCCAGCAGCCCCCTGGCAACTAGCGGGAGTCCCAATGAGCAGTTCTTC.